This TCR beta chain emerged from a study of ipilimumab plus nivolumab after autologous stem cell transplantation. Clones were sequenced by immunoSEQ multiplex PCR, and TCRdb holds only the in-frame ones, with some missing. Of roughly 9,800 clones in the sample, over 60% were seen once. V lost 6 bases and J 10 bases, leaving 22 bases between the germline ends. The CDR3 runs 15 residues. Per germline, CDR1 MNHEY and CDR2 SMNVEV (reference sequence). Starting 14 to 28 days after autologous transplant, ipilimumab 1 mg/kg was given. On this clone: A much larger clonotype is one base distant, so this may be a read error.

This receptor was taken from a female donor with multiple myeloma. V gene TRBV27 combines with J gene TRBJ2-1, with D maybe TRBD2 (7 bases). The material was PBMCs, obtained in a trial of ipilimumab plus nivolumab as post-transplant consolidation. In DNA, the CDR3 is TGTGCCAGCAGCCGCGGGGGCGGGTCCGGGCGGGAGCAGTTCTTC. It encodes CASSRGGGSGREQFF.